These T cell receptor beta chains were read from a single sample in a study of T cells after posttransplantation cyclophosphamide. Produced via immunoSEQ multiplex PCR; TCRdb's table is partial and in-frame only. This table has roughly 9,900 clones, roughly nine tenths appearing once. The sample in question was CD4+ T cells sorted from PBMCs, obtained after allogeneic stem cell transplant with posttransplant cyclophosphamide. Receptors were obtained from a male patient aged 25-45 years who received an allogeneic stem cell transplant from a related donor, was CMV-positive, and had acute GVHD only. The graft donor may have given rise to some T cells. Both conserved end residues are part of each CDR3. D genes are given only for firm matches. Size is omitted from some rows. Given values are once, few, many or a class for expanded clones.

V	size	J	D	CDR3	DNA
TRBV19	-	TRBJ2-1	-	CASRSNLRENEQFF	TGTGCCAGTAGATCAAACCTCCGAGAGAATGAGCAGTTCTTC
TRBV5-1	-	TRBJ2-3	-	CASSASGTGGDTQYF	TGCGCCAGCAGCGCATCGGGGACTGGGGGGGATACGCAGTATTTT
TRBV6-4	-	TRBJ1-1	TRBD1	CASRTTGEDTEAFF	TGTGCCAGCAGAACGACAGGGGAGGACACTGAAGCTTTCTTT
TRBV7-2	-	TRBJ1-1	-	CASSLAGPPNTEAFF	TGTGCCAGCAGCTTAGCTGGGCCGCCGAACACTGAAGCTTTCTTT
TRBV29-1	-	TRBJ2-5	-	CSVNRARGETQYF	TGCAGCGTTAACAGGGCTAGGGGAGAGACCCAGTACTTC
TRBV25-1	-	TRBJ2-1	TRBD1	CASSPGQGSNEQFF	TGTGCCAGCTCGCCGGGACAGGGCTCGAATGAGCAGTTCTTC
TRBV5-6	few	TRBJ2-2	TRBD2	CASSLVPGLAGLGELFF	TGTGCCAGCAGCTTGGTGCCGGGACTAGCGGGGCTCGGGGAGCTGTTTTTT